The 27 T cell receptor beta chains presented below share a single source sample, sequenced in a study of T cell repertoires in ileal Crohn's disease. Produced via immunoSEQ multiplex PCR; TCRdb's table is partial and in-frame only. The sample contains under 2,500 clones, 70% to 80% of which appear only once. Sequenced material: ileal tissue. Receptor source: an adult with Crohn's disease.

The chain has TRBV5-6 and TRBJ1-4, with D possibly being TRBD1 (5 bases). Germline-derived CDR1 and CDR2 are SGHDT and YYEEEE. V was shortened by 0 bases and J by 8 bases, with 11 bases between the two germline ends. The CDR3 spans 14 residues. CDR3 sequence: CASSLGGRLEKLFF. CDR3 sequence (DNA): TGTGCCAGCAGCTTGGGGGGCAGGTTAGAAAAACTGTTTTTT.

This clone was counted a few times. The chain carries TRBV5-1 and TRBJ2-5, with 11 bases identical to TRBD1. CDR3 length: 14 residues. J lost 5 bases, V lost 3 bases, and 3 bases had no gene match. The germline gives CDR1 SGHRS, CDR2 YFSETQ. Here the CDR3 reads CASSSGQGAETQYF. CDR3 bases: TGCGCCAGCAGCTCTGGACAGGGGGCTGAGACCCAGTACTTC.

This sequence joins TRBV2 and TRBJ1-2; D might be TRBD1 (5 bases). This CDR3 has 15 amino acids. Germline loops: CDR1 SNHLY, CDR2 FYNNEI. V was clipped by 1 base and J by 4 bases, with 13 bases between them. CDR3: CASSEGRGGPYGYTF. CDR3 sequence (DNA): TGTGCCAGCAGTGAAGGAAGGGGCGGACCCTATGGCTACACCTTC.

The chain uses TRBV4-3 and TRBJ1-2, with 9 bases lining up with TRBD1. V lost 4 bases and J lost 3; bases outside the gene matches: 3. CDR3 length: 14 residues. Germline CDR1 is LGHNA and CDR2 is YSLEER. The CDR3 protein is CASSRGQGDYGYTF. The CDR3 DNA is TGCGCCAGCAGCCGGGGACAGGGCGACTATGGCTACACCTTC.

The chain has TRBV4-1 and TRBJ1-2, with D perhaps matching TRBD1 (6 bases). Trimming pared 0 bases from V and 10 bases from J, leaving 18 bases between. The germline CDR1 and CDR2 sequences are MGHRA and YSYEKL. The CDR3 has 15 amino acids. The CDR3 is CASSQETGTQWDYTF. CDR3 nucleotide sequence: TGCGCCAGCAGCCAAGAGACCGGGACACAGTGGGACTACACCTTC.

The gene calls are TRBV11-3 and TRBJ2-1; TRBD2 agrees at 9 bases. The CDR3 totals 15 residues. Germline V gene sequence: CDR1 SGHNT, CDR2 YENEEA. The trim removed 8 bases at V and 0 bases at J, leaving 5 bases unmatched. CDR3 in amino acids: CASGVSGSSYNEQFF. The CDR3 region has the DNA TGTGCCAGCGGAGTTAGCGGGAGCTCCTACAATGAGCAGTTCTTC.

This clone occurred a few times. V gene TRBV6-5 combines with J gene TRBJ1-2, with 11 bases matching TRBD1. With V trimmed by 1 base and J by 7 bases, 5 bases remained unmatched. The CDR3 consists of 15 residues. Germline V lookup: CDR1 MNHEY, CDR2 SVGAGI. The CDR3 sequence: CASSYYGQGARGYTF. The CDR3 region has the DNA TGTGCCAGCAGTTACTACGGACAGGGGGCGCGTGGCTACACCTTC.

The rearrangement joins TRBV19 to TRBJ2-3; D perhaps matches TRBD2 (6 bases). V was cut by 6 bases and J by 1 base, with 8 bases left in between. Germline V gene sequence: CDR1 LNHDA, CDR2 SQIVND (reference sequence). This CDR3 is built from 13 residues. Here the CDR3 reads CASRERGTDTQYF. For the CDR3, the DNA is TGTGCCAGTAGGGAGCGGGGCACAGATACGCAGTATTTT.

This chain connects TRBV5-1 to TRBJ1-1; 7 bases align to TRBD1. V dropped 4 bases and J dropped 9; count of bases not matched to a gene: 6. This CDR3 is built from 12 residues. CDR1 is SGHRS, CDR2 YFSETQ, per germline. CDR3: CASSPPGQQAFF. In DNA form, the CDR3 reads TGCGCCAGCAGCCCGCCGGGACAGCAAGCTTTCTTT. Complete variable domain (other parts from reference TRBV5-1 and TRBJ1-1): KAGVTQTPRYLIKTRGQQVTLSCSPISGHRSVSWYQQTPGQGLQFLFEYFSETQRNKGNFPGRFSGRQFSNSRSEMNVSTLELGDSALYLCASSPPGQQAFFGQGTRLTVV.

The chain recombines TRBV27 with TRBJ2-1; TRBD2 aligns across 11 bases. The CDR3 length is 15 residues. J gave up 4 bases and V 4 bases, and 3 bases lay outside the gene matches. CDR1 is MNHEY, CDR2 SMNVEV, per germline (reference sequence). Here the CDR3 DNA reads TGTGCCAGCAGTTATAGCGGGAGGGGGTACAATGAGCAGTTCTTC. As protein: CASSYSGRGYNEQFF.

The chain joins TRBV5-1 to TRBJ1-4, with D perhaps matching TRBD1 (5 bases). The V end was cut by 4 bases, the J end by 3 bases, with 13 bases between. From germline, CDR1 is SGHRS and CDR2 YFSETQ. The CDR3 has 15 amino acids. CDR3 in amino acids: CASSARQTPNEKLFF. DNA for the CDR3: TGCGCCAGCAGCGCAAGACAGACCCCTAATGAAAAACTGTTTTTT.

This CDR3 is CASSFVGEGRYEQYF. The CDR3 DNA sequence: TGTGCCAGCAGCTTTGTGGGGGAGGGCCGTTACGAGCAGTACTTC. The chain uses TRBV13 and TRBJ2-7; 7 nucleotides match TRBD2. CDR3 length: 15 amino acids. Germline CDR1 PRHDT, CDR2 FYEKMQ (reference sequence). With 3 bases clipped from V and 4 bases from J, the junction kept 9 bases outside the gene matches.

The chain is built from TRBV5-1 and TRBJ1-4, with D unclear. V lost 5 bases and J lost 2, with 22 bases in between. CDR1 is SGHRS, CDR2 YFSETQ, per germline. The CDR3 loop spans 18 amino acids. CDR3 region: CASRSRGDVVSTNEKLFF. CDR3 nucleotides: TGCGCCAGCAGGTCACGGGGAGATGTAGTGTCGACTAATGAAAAACTGTTTTTT.

CDR3 loop: CASSLGGQGSNTEAFF. Written as DNA, the CDR3 is TGTGCCAGCAGTTTAGGCGGACAGGGGTCGAACACTGAAGCTTTCTTT. The V and J genes are TRBV28 and TRBJ1-1; TRBD1 agrees at 9 bases. V lost 2 bases and J lost 1; bases outside the gene matches: 5. Germline V gene lookup returns CDR1 MDHEN and CDR2 SYDVKM. This CDR3 has 16 amino acids.

In DNA, the CDR3 is TGTGCCAGCAGCCAAGACGACAGCGGGGGGGCAGATACGCAGTATTTT. It codes for CASSQDDSGGADTQYF. V is TRBV4-2 and J is TRBJ2-3, with TRBD2 identical over 10 bases. Germline CDR1 and CDR2: LGHNA and YNFKEQ. J was trimmed by 4 bases and V by 0 bases; bases with no gene match: 4. The CDR3 has 16 residues.

The CDR3 bases are TGTGCCAGCAGCTTAGGGACTAGCGGGACCAATGAGCAGTTCTTC. Translating it yields CASSLGTSGTNEQFF. The chain joins TRBV7-6 to TRBJ2-1, with 12 bases aligning to TRBD2. The CDR3 covers 15 residues. CDR1 and CDR2 (germline): SGHVS, FNYEAQ. The J segment lost 6 bases and the V segment lost 1 base, leaving 1 base of the junction unmatched.

This sequence joins TRBV28 and TRBJ1-1; D may be TRBD1 (5 bases). This CDR3 comprises 15 residues. Germline CDR1 reads MDHEN; CDR2 reads SYDVKM. Deletions cut 8 bases from V and 8 bases from J, with 24 bases between. CDR3: CASRKFSPVWGEAFF. The CDR3 DNA sequence: TGTGCCAGCCGGAAGTTTTCCCCTGTGTGGGGCGAAGCTTTCTTT.

The V call is TRBV15, the J call TRBJ1-3; D possibly corresponds to TRBD1 (6 bases). Germline CDR1 reads LNHNV; CDR2 reads YYDKDF (reference sequence). The CDR3 totals 16 residues. Trimming pared 9 bases from V and 0 bases from J, leaving 18 bases between. The CDR3 reads CATQQGPLYSGNTIYF. The CDR3 bases are TGTGCCACTCAACAGGGACCCTTATACTCTGGAAACACCATATATTTT.

The chain employs TRBV4-1 and TRBJ2-3, with D possibly being TRBD2 (7 bases). V was cut by 0 bases and J by 5 bases, with 15 bases left in between. The CDR3 runs 16 residues. Germline V lookup: CDR1 MGHRA, CDR2 YSYEKL. The chain's CDR3 is CASSQESGGPGDTQYF. CDR3 nucleotide sequence: TGCGCCAGCAGCCAAGAGTCCGGGGGGCCTGGAGATACGCAGTATTTT.

The chain links TRBV7-2 to TRBJ2-2; 10 nucleotides agree with TRBD1. Germline CDR1 reads SGHTA; CDR2 reads FQGNSA. V shed 3 bases and J 4 bases; nucleotides not matched to a gene: 8. The CDR3 runs 17 residues. The CDR3 loop reads CASSLEMTGGITGELFF. The CDR3 bases are TGTGCCAGCAGCTTGGAAATGACAGGGGGCATCACCGGGGAGCTGTTTTTT.

The V and J genes are TRBV29-1 and TRBJ2-1, with D possibly being TRBD1 (5 bases). The CDR3 has 13 residues. With 7 bases removed from V and 5 bases from J, the gap between germline ends came to 15 bases. Germline V gene sequence: CDR1 SQVTM, CDR2 ANQGSEA. The CDR3 coding sequence is TGCAGCGCCCCTAACGACAGAAACAATGAGCAGTTCTTC. Translation: CSAPNDRNNEQFF.

The chain links TRBV5-5 to TRBJ2-1; D call uncertain. Germline V gene data show CDR1 as SGHKS and CDR2 as YYEKEE (reference sequence). V was cut by 2 bases and J by 8 bases, with 5 bases left in between. The CDR3 contains 11 residues. CDR3 in amino acids: CASSFPDEQFF. The DNA of the CDR3 is TGTGCCAGCAGCTTTCCGGATGAGCAGTTCTTC.

The V and J genes are TRBV7-2 and TRBJ2-7; 7 nucleotides agree with TRBD2. The CDR3 extends over 17 amino acids. The V gene's germline CDR1 is SGHTA and CDR2 FQGNSA. The junction had 18 bases not matched to a gene; V was cut back by 4 bases and J by 6 bases. For the CDR3, the DNA is TGTGCCAGCAGCTCACCCTCCATTGGGGGGGATGCTCTCGAGCAGTACGTC. Protein sequence: CASSSPSIGGDALEQYV.

The J gene is TRBJ1-3, the V gene TRBV7-9; unclear D gene. V dropped 1 base and J dropped 7 bases, with 11 bases sitting between them. The CDR3 length is 14 residues. Per the germline V gene, CDR1 is SEHNR and CDR2 is FQNEAQ (reference sequence). CDR3 sequence: CASSLGPAGNTIYF. The CDR3 DNA reads as TGTGCCAGCAGCTTAGGGCCAGCCGGGAACACCATATATTTT.

V gene TRBV23-1 combines with J gene TRBJ1-6; D is undetermined. TRBV23-1 is identified as an open reading frame with a role that is uncertain. Trimming took 2 bases from V and 5 from J, leaving 16 bases between them. CDR3 length: 17 residues. The CDR3 nucleotides are TGCGCCAGCAGTCAAGGGGAGAAGAGAAGGGATAATTCACCCCTCCACTTT. Encoded protein: CASSQGEKRRDNSPLHF.

The V call is TRBV15, the J call TRBJ2-7; D possibly corresponds to TRBD1 (5 bases). Germline CDR1 is LNHNV and CDR2 is YYDKDF (reference sequence). The CDR3 length is 13 residues. V shed 4 bases and J shed 1 base, with 8 bases lying between them. CDR3 in amino acids: CATSKGLSYEQYV. CDR3 nucleotide sequence: TGTGCCACCAGCAAGGGGTTATCCTACGAGCAGTACGTC.

This chain joins TRBV2 and TRBJ1-2; D is perhaps TRBD1 (6 bases). Germline CDR1 reads SNHLY; CDR2 reads FYNNEI. The CDR3 is 12 amino acids. Deletions cut 5 bases from V and 8 bases from J, with 12 bases between. The CDR3 here is CASSSGVGGYTF. CDR3 nucleotides: TGTGCCAGCAGTTCAGGGGTTGGGGGCTACACCTTC.